The rows below give T cell receptor beta chains drawn from one sample of a study of blood T cell repertoires in COVID-19. TCRdb's table, derived via immunoSEQ multiplex PCR, lists solely in-frame clones and lacks some. Of roughly 63,000 clones in the sample, 88% were seen once. Sequenced: peripheral blood. The receptors shown here come from a woman in her forties or fifties with active or convalescent COVID-19. Each CDR3 is given with its conserved first and last residue. D genes are given only for firm matches. Size tells how often a clone was seen (once, few, many) or the class of an expanded clone, and some rows leave it out.

v_gene	d_gene	j_gene	abundance	CDR3aa	CDR3nt
TRBV9	.	TRBJ2-2	once	CASSVDPGRNTGELFF	TGTGCCAGCAGCGTAGATCCTGGGAGGAACACCGGGGAGCTGTTTTTT
TRBV2	.	TRBJ2-1	.	CASSEYRNNEQFF	TGTGCCAGCAGTGAATACAGGAACAATGAGCAGTTCTTC
TRBV19	.	TRBJ1-5	.	CASSSGERDQPQHF	TGTGCCAGTAGTAGCGGGGAAAGGGATCAGCCCCAGCATTTT
TRBV2	.	TRBJ2-3	.	CASSLAWSTDTQYF	TGTGCCAGCAGTCTAGCGTGGTCCACAGATACGCAGTATTTT
TRBV12-3/TRBV12-4	.	TRBJ1-1	.	CASSFGGEAFF	TGTGCCAGCAGTTTCGGGGGTGAAGCTTTCTTT
TRBV3-1/TRBV3-2	TRBD1	TRBJ1-2	.	CASSHPRDRPSGGYTF	TGTGCCAGCAGCCACCCCCGGGACAGGCCGAGTGGTGGCTACACCTTC
TRBV10-3	.	TRBJ1-2	.	CAISEDSPVYGYTF	TGTGCCATCAGTGAGGATTCTCCGGTCTATGGCTACACCTTC
TRBV7-9	TRBD2	TRBJ2-7	once	CASSKTSGNGDEQYF	TGTGCCAGCAGCAAGACTAGCGGGAATGGGGACGAGCAGTACTTC
TRBV16	.	TRBJ2-7	few	CASSQGSDSGYEQYF	TGTGCCAGCAGCCAAGGTAGCGATTCCGGCTACGAGCAGTACTTC
TRBV19	.	TRBJ1-4	.	CASSVPGPLQEKLFF	TGTGCCAGTAGTGTTCCAGGGCCGTTACAAGAAAAACTGTTTTTT
TRBV18	.	TRBJ2-5	.	CASSPPYIGQKETQYF	TGTGCCAGCTCACCACCCTACATAGGACAGAAAGAGACCCAGTACTTC
TRBV9	TRBD2	TRBJ2-7	.	CASSLTGTSSYEQYF	TGTGCCAGCAGCTTAACCGGGACTAGCAGCTACGAGCAGTACTTC
TRBV6-1	TRBD2	TRBJ2-1	.	CASSEGEGQGVLLEQFF	TGTGCCAGCAGTGAAGGGGAGGGGCAGGGAGTTCTTCTTGAGCAGTTCTTC
TRBV10-3	TRBD2	TRBJ2-5	many	CAIGSSSGLGGQETQYF	TGTGCCATCGGGTCCTCTAGCGGGCTTGGGGGCCAAGAGACCCAGTACTTC
TRBV19	TRBD1	TRBJ1-5	.	CASSSRQGESNQPQHF	TGTGCCAGTAGTTCAAGACAGGGGGAGAGCAATCAGCCCCAGCATTTT
TRBV15	.	TRBJ1-2	.	CATSRTRQLAANYGYTF	TGTGCCACCAGCAGGACCCGACAGCTTGCCGCTAACTATGGCTACACCTTC
TRBV9	.	TRBJ2-2	once	CASSFGLVGNTGELFF	TGTGCCAGCAGCTTCGGCCTAGTGGGGAACACCGGGGAGCTGTTTTTT